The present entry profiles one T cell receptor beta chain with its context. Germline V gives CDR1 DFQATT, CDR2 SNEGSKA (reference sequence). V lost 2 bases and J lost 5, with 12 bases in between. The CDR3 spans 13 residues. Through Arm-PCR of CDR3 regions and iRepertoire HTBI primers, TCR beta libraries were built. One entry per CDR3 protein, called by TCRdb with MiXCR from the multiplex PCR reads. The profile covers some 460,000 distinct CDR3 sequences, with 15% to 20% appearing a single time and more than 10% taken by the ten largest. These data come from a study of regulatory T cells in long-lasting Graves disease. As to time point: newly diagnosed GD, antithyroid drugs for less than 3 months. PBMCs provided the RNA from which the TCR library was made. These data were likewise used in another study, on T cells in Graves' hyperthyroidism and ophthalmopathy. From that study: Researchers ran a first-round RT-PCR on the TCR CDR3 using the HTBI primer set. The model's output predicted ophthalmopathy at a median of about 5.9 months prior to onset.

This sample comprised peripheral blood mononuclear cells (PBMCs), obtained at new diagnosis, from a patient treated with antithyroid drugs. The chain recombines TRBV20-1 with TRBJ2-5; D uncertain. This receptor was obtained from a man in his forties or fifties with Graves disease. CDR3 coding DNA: TGCAGTGCTAGATTTCCGACAAGGGAGACCCAGTACTTC. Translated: CSARFPTRETQYF.